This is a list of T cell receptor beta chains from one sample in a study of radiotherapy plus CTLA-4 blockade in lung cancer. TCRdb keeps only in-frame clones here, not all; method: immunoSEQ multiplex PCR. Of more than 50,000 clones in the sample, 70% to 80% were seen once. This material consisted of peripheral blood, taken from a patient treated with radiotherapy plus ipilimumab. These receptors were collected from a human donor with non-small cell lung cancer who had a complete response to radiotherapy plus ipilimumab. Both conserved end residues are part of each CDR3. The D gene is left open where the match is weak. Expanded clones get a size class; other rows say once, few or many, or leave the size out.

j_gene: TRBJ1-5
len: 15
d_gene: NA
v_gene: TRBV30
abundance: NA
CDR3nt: TGTGCCTGGAGTGTTCGAGGGAGGGGCAATCAGCCCCAGCATTTT
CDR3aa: CAWSVRGRGNQPQHF

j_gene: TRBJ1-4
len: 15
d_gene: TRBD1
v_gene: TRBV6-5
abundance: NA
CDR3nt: TGTGCCAGCAGGGGACAGAGATCACCTAATGAAAAACTGTTTTTT
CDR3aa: CASRGQRSPNEKLFF

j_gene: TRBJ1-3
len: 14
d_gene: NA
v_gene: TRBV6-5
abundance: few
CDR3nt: TGTGCCAGCAGTGAAACAGGGCGGGGAAACACCATATATTTT
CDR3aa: CASSETGRGNTIYF

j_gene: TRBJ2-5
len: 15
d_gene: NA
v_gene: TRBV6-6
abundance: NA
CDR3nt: TGTGCCAGCAGTTACCTCCGGGGATCCCAAGAGACCCAGTACTTC
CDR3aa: CASSYLRGSQETQYF

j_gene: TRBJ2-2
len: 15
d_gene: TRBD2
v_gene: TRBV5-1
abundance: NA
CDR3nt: TGCGCCAGCAGCTTGATTAGCGGGAGAACCGGGGAGCTGTTTTTT
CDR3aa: CASSLISGRTGELFF

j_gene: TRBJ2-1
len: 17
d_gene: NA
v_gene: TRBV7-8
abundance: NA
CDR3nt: TGTGCCAGCAGCTTAAAGGTGGAGCGGAGAGTCTACAATGAGCAGTTCTTC
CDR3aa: CASSLKVERRVYNEQFF

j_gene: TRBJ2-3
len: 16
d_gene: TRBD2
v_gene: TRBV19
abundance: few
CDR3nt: TGTGCCAGTAGTAGTTCTAGCGGAAGATACACAGATACGCAGTATTTT
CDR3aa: CASSSSSGRYTDTQYF

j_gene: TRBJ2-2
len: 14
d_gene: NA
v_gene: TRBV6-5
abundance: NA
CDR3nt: TGTGCCAGCAGTTCCCCCCGGGGGATCGGGGAGCTGTTTTTT
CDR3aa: CASSSPRGIGELFF

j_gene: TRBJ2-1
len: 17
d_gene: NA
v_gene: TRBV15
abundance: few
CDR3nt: TGTGCCACCAGCAGAGATAGATGGGGGGGGGCCTTCAATGAGCAGTTCTTC
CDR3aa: CATSRDRWGGAFNEQFF

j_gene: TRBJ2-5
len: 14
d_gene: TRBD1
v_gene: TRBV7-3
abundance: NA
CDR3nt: TGTGCCAGCAGCTTAGCAGGGGGCCTCGAGACCCAGTACTTC
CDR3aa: CASSLAGGLETQYF

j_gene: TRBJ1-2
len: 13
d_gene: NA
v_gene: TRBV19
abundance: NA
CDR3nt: TGTGCCAGTAGATCCCGACAATCCTATGGCTACACCTTC
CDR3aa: CASRSRQSYGYTF

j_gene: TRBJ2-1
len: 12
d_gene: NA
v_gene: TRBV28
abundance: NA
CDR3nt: TGTGCCAGCAGGTTCAGCTACAATGAGCAGTTCTTC
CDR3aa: CASRFSYNEQFF

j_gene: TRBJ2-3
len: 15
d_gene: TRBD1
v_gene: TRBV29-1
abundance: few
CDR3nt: TGCAGCGGATCGCCGGGACAGGGGTTTGCAGATACGCAGTATTTT
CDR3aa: CSGSPGQGFADTQYF

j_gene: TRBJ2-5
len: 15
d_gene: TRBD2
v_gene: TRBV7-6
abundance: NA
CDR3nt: TGTGCCAGCAGCTTAGCCCCCAGCGGGAGAGAAACCCAGTACTTC
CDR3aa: CASSLAPSGRETQYF

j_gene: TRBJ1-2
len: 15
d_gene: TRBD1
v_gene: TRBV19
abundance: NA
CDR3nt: TGTGCCAGTAGTATAAAAAATTTACAGGGGGATGGCTACACCTTC
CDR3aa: CASSIKNLQGDGYTF

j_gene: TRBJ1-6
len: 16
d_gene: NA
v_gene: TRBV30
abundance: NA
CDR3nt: TGTGCCTGGAGTGTAGGCGGTCCCTCCTATAATTCACCCCTCCACTTT
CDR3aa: CAWSVGGPSYNSPLHF

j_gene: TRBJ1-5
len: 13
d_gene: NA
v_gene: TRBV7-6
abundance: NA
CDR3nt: TGTGCCAGCAGCTTATCCGGAGATCAGCCCCAGCATTTT
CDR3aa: CASSLSGDQPQHF

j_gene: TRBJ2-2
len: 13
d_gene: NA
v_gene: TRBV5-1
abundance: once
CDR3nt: TGCGCCAGCAGCTTGACAGACACCGGGGAGCTGTTTTTT
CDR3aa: CASSLTDTGELFF

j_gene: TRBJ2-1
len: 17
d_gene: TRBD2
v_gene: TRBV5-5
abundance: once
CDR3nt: TGTGCCAGCAGCCCGATCAGCGGGAGTCCGATGGGGGTAAAGCAGTTCTTC
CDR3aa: CASSPISGSPMGVKQFF

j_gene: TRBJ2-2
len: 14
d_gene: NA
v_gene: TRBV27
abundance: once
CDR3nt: TGTGCCAGCAGCCCGACTAGGGACACCGGGGAGCTGTTTTTT
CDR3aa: CASSPTRDTGELFF

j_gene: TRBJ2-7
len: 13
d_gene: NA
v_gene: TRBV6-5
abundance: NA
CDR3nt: TGTGCCACCTTAGCGGAGAGCTCCTACGAGCAGTACTTC
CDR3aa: CATLAESSYEQYF

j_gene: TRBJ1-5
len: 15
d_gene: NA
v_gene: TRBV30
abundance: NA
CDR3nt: TGTGCCTGGAGTGTACTCGGGGTGAGCAATCAGCCCCAGCATTTT
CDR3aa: CAWSVLGVSNQPQHF

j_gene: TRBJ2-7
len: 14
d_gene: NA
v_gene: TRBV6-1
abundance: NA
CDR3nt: TGTGCCAGCAGTGTCGGGACTCCCTCCTACGAGCAGTACTTC
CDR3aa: CASSVGTPSYEQYF

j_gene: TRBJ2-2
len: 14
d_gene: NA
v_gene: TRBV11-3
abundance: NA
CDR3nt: TGTGCCAGCAGCTTTGACAGTAACACCGGGGAGCTGTTTTTT
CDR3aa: CASSFDSNTGELFF

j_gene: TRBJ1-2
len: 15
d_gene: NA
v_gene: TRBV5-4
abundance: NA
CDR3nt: TGTGCCAGCAGCTTGCGGGGGGGGGAGGAGAATGGCTACACCTTC
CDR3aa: CASSLRGGEENGYTF

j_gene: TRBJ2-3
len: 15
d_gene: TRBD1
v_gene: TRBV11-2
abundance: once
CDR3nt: TGTGCCAGCAGCTTAGTTGGACAGGGCACAGATACGCAGTATTTT
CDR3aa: CASSLVGQGTDTQYF

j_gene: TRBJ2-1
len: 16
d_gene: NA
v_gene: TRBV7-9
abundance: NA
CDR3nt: TGTGCCAGCACCGACCGTGGGGGGAGGCTAAACAATGAGCAGTTCTTC
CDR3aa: CASTDRGGRLNNEQFF

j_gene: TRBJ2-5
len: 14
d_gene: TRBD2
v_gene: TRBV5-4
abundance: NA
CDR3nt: TGTGCCAGCACCTTCGGGAGGGAGGCAGAGACCCAGTACTTC
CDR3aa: CASTFGREAETQYF

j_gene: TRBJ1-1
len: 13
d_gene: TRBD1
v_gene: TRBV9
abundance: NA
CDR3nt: TGTGCCAGCAGTGTTACAGGGGTCACTGAAGCTTTCTTT
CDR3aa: CASSVTGVTEAFF

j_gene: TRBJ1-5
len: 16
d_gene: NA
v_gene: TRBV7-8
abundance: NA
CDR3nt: TGTGCCAGCAGCTTAGCGAGGCCAGGGAGGAGTCAGCCCCAGCATTTT
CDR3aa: CASSLARPGRSQPQHF

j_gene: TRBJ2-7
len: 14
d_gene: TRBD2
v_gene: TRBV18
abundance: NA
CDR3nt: TGTGCCAGCTCCAGGGAGCGGGAGGTTTACGAGCAGTACTTC
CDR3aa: CASSREREVYEQYF

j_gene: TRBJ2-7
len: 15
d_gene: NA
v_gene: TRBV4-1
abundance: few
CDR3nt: TGCGCCAGCAGCCAAGATGAATGGCGGGTGGGCGAGCAGTACTTC
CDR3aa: CASSQDEWRVGEQYF

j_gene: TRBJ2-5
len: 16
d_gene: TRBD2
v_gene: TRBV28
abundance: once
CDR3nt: TGTGCCAGCAGATCTACAGCGGGAGGAAGGGAAGAGACCCAGTACTTC
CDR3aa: CASRSTAGGREETQYF